The 12 T cell receptor beta chains presented below share a single source sample, sequenced in a study of cytomegalovirus exposure and HLA in healthy donors. The study ran its PCR with 60 Vbeta and 13 Jbeta primers. Method: immunoSEQ multiplex PCR; TCRdb's copy keeps in-frame clones and lacks some. The repertoire holds some 100,000 clones, with roughly 58% as singletons. The sequencing sample was made of PBMCs. The receptors here all came from a woman aged 25-40 years in good health and CMV-seropositive.

This clone was seen only a few times. The V and J genes are TRBV21-1 and TRBJ2-7; the listed D gene, TRBD2, was not tested against the DNA. TRBV21-1 is noted as a pseudogene. The CDR3 covers 9 residues. DNA for the CDR3: TGTGCCAGCACGGACGAGCAGTACTTC. This translates into CASTDEQYF.

The chain couples TRBV28 to TRBJ1-1; tentative D call: TRBD1 (5 bases). Per the germline V gene, CDR1 is MDHEN and CDR2 is SYDVKM. The CDR3 is made up of 13 amino acids. Trimming cost V 7 bases and J 1 base, with 10 bases left between them. CDR3 sequence: CASKGAGNTEAFF. CDR3 nucleotide sequence: TGTGCCAGCAAAGGGGCTGGGAACACTGAAGCTTTCTTT.

The chain employs TRBV28 and TRBJ1-2, with 9 bases aligning to TRBD1. The CDR3 covers 17 residues. The J segment lost 0 bases and the V segment lost 5 bases, leaving 10 bases of the junction unmatched. Germline-derived CDR1 and CDR2 are MDHEN and SYDVKM. In nucleotides, the CDR3 is TGTGCCAGCAGTCCCTACGGGACAGGGAGAGCTAACTATGGCTACACCTTC. This codes for CASSPYGTGRANYGYTF.

This chain connects TRBV2 to TRBJ2-1, with a weak D call TRBD1 (6 bases). The germline V and J ends were trimmed by 7 bases and 4 bases, with 20 bases remaining between them. The germline gives CDR1 SNHLY, CDR2 FYNNEI. The CDR3 is 16 amino acids. CDR3 residues: CASILSPGVNYNEQFF. The DNA of the CDR3 is TGTGCCAGCATCCTTTCCCCAGGGGTGAATTACAATGAGCAGTTCTTC.

The rearrangement links TRBV27 to TRBJ2-2; D gene ambiguous. Trimming pared 2 bases from V and 0 bases from J, leaving 16 bases between. This CDR3 region has 18 residues. Germline CDR1 is MNHEY and CDR2 is SMNVEV (reference sequence). Here the CDR3 reads CASSLLSSNPSNTGELFF. In DNA, the CDR3 is TGTGCCAGCAGTTTACTTTCTAGTAACCCCTCGAACACCGGGGAGCTGTTTTTT.

The genes are TRBV15 and TRBJ2-5; 7 nucleotides agree with TRBD2. With V trimmed by 3 bases and J by 5 bases, 6 bases remained unmatched. CDR3 length: 14 residues. Per germline, CDR1 LNHNV and CDR2 YYDKDF (reference sequence). Written as DNA, the CDR3 is TGTGCCACCAGCAGGATGGGGGGGGGTGAGACCCAGTACTTC. This encodes CATSRMGGGETQYF.

In regard to this clone: The germline gene is not matched at one end of the junction; a read error may be the cause. The rearrangement joins TRBV6-1 to TRBJ1-2; the match to TRBD1 covers 9 bases. Germline loops: CDR1 MNHNS, CDR2 SASEGT. The CDR3 has 16 amino acids. The CDR3 protein is CASSETGGSRDYGYPF. In DNA form, the CDR3 reads TGTGCCAGCAGTGAAACAGGGGGCTCTAGGGACTATGGCTACCCCTTC.

The chain carries TRBV9 and TRBJ1-4; 8 bases match TRBD1. The V segment lost 3 bases and the J segment 5 bases; nucleotides outside the gene matches: 18. Germline CDR1 and CDR2: SGDLS and YYNGEE. This CDR3 spans 19 amino acids. In DNA, the CDR3 is TGTGCCAGCAGCGCCCGACGAGAGAGACACAGGGGGTTGAATGAAAAACTGTTTTTT. Protein sequence: CASSARRERHRGLNEKLFF.

This CDR3 reads CASSTSQGTNYGYTF. CDR3 DNA: TGTGCCAGCAGCACCTCCCAGGGGACTAACTATGGCTACACCTTC. The rearrangement joins TRBV7-9 to TRBJ1-2, with a weak D call TRBD1 (6 bases). Germline V gives CDR1 SEHNR, CDR2 FQNEAQ (reference sequence). V lost 5 bases to trimming and J lost 0 bases, with 13 bases between them. The CDR3 length is 15 residues.

The gene calls are TRBV28 and TRBJ1-1; no clear D. Per germline, CDR1 MDHEN and CDR2 SYDVKM. V lost 2 bases and J lost 8, with 9 bases in between. The CDR3 has 12 residues. CDR3 loop: CASSLAQKEAFF. The CDR3 coding sequence is TGTGCCAGCAGTTTAGCACAGAAGGAAGCTTTCTTT.

The table lists this clone with a count of one. The chain employs TRBV29-1 and TRBJ1-1, with D possibly being TRBD1 (6 bases). There are 12 residues in the CDR3. Trimming left V 7 bases short and J 1 base short, with 10 bases between. Germline-derived CDR1 and CDR2 are SQVTM and ANQGSEA. The CDR3 nucleotides read TGCAGCGCAGGACAGACGAACACTGAAGCTTTCTTT. Translation: CSAGQTNTEAFF.

This clone was seen a handful of times. The rearrangement links TRBV25-1 to TRBJ2-4; 8 bases match TRBD2. Germline V gene data show CDR1 as MGHDK and CDR2 as SYGVNS. The ends lost 6 bases at V and 4 bases at J; junction bases unmatched: 11. CDR3 length: 16 amino acids. This chain's CDR3 is CASSGRGSGDKNIQYF. CDR3 coding DNA: TGTGCCAGCAGCGGCCGGGGTAGCGGGGATAAAAACATTCAGTACTTC.